The 27 T cell receptor beta chains presented below share a single source sample, sequenced in a study of cytomegalovirus exposure and HLA in healthy donors. The table came from immunoSEQ multiplex PCR; TCRdb's copy has only in-frame clones and leaves some out. The repertoire holds fewer than 200,000 clones, with about 89% as singletons. The sample consisted of PBMCs. These receptor sequences come from a man under 40 in good health and CMV-seropositive.

The chain recombines TRBV15 with TRBJ2-1, with TRBD1 matching 8 bases. Germline CDR1 LNHNV, CDR2 YYDKDF (reference sequence). The V gene end was trimmed by 1 base and the J gene end by 2 bases; junction bases not matched to a gene: 16. The CDR3 totals 20 residues. The CDR3: CATSRGLKLDRVKTYNEQFF. In nucleotides, the CDR3 is TGTGCCACCAGCAGAGGCTTAAAGCTGGACAGGGTCAAAACCTACAATGAGCAGTTCTTC.

The rearrangement joins TRBV5-1 to TRBJ2-2; weak D call: TRBD2 (6 bases). Looked up from germline, CDR1 is SGHRS and CDR2 is YFSETQ. The CDR3 loop spans 15 amino acids. V lost 2 bases, J lost 0 bases, and 8 bases lay in between. CDR3 DNA: TGCGCCAGCAGCTTCGGCGGGACGAACACCGGGGAGCTGTTTTTT. As protein: CASSFGGTNTGELFF.

The chain is built from TRBV7-3 and TRBJ2-7, with 8 positions matching TRBD1. Looked up from germline, CDR1 is SGHTA and CDR2 is FQGTGA. This CDR3 is built from 17 residues. V lost 4 bases and J lost 3; bases outside the gene matches: 14. CDR3 DNA: TGTGCCAGCAGCTACCATAGGGTGGCGGGACAGGACTACGAGCAGTACTTC. Translated, it gives CASSYHRVAGQDYEQYF.

The chain recombines TRBV6-5 with TRBJ1-5, with unresolved D. Trimming cost V 7 bases and J 12 bases, with 19 bases left between them. The CDR3 consists of 13 residues. The V gene's germline CDR1 is MNHEY and CDR2 SVGAGI. CDR3: CASNDPSLGLQHF. The CDR3 coding sequence is TGTGCCAGCAACGATCCCAGTTTGGGCCTCCAGCATTTT.

The chain couples TRBV5-1 to TRBJ2-5; D may be TRBD1 (5 bases). V dropped 0 bases and J dropped 4 bases, with 13 bases sitting between them. The CDR3 spans 15 residues. CDR1 and CDR2 (germline): SGHRS, YFSETQ. The CDR3 loop reads CASSLDTGQTETQYF. CDR3 nucleotide sequence: TGCGCCAGCAGCTTGGATACAGGTCAGACAGAGACCCAGTACTTC.

This clone has just one count. The chain couples TRBV27 to TRBJ1-5; 8 bases are a match to TRBD1. CDR1 MNHEY and CDR2 SMNVEV come from the germline V gene (reference sequence). The CDR3 sequence is 14 residues long. J gave up 10 bases and V 3 bases, and 8 bases lay outside the gene matches. DNA of the CDR3: TGTGCCAGCAGTTTGGTACAGGGGGAACGCCCCCAGCATTTT. Translated: CASSLVQGERPQHF.

The V call is TRBV5-1, the J call TRBJ2-1; the match to TRBD1 covers 8 bases. V dropped 2 bases and J dropped 5; count of bases not matched to a gene: 12. The germline V gene has CDR1 SGHRS and CDR2 YFSETQ. The CDR3 runs to 17 residues. The CDR3 DNA sequence: TGCGCCAGCAGCTTTGGGTCAACTGGACAGGGACACAATGAGCAGTTCTTC. Residues: CASSFGSTGQGHNEQFF.

The rearrangement joins TRBV11-2 to TRBJ2-5, with TRBD2 identical over 11 bases. CDR1 SGHAT and CDR2 FQNNGV come from the germline V gene. V gave up 0 bases and J gave up 1 base; unmatched junction bases: 7. The CDR3 extends over 18 amino acids. CDR3 nucleotides: TGTGCCAGCAGCTTAGATATCAGGCTAGCGGGAGGCCAAGAGACCCAGTACTTC. Amino acids: CASSLDIRLAGGQETQYF.

The rearrangement joins TRBV6-5 to TRBJ2-3; possibly TRBD1 for D (6 bases). Trimming shortened V by 4 bases and J by 1 base, and 12 bases separated the two germline ends. Germline V lookup: CDR1 MNHEY, CDR2 SVGAGI. The CDR3 is 15 amino acids. CDR3 nucleotides: TGTGCCAGCAGTTCACAGGGATGGGGCACAGATACGCAGTATTTT. Translated: CASSSQGWGTDTQYF.

The chain joins TRBV7-9 to TRBJ2-5, with 7 bases identical to TRBD2. CDR1 and CDR2 (germline): SEHNR, FQNEAQ (reference sequence). The CDR3 is 15 residues long. The V gene end was trimmed by 4 bases and the J gene end by 1 base; junction bases not matched to a gene: 6. Here the CDR3 reads CASSSWASGQETQYF. The CDR3 nucleotides are TGTGCCAGCAGCTCTTGGGCTAGCGGCCAAGAGACCCAGTACTTC.

CDR3 loop: CASSLSGGNNSPLHF. Here the CDR3 DNA reads TGTGCCAGCAGCTTATCCGGGGGGAATAATTCACCCCTCCACTTT. This chain links TRBV7-3 with TRBJ1-6; D is possibly TRBD1 (5 bases). There are 15 residues in the CDR3. V was trimmed by 2 bases and J by 5 bases, leaving 10 bases between them. The germline V gene has CDR1 SGHTA and CDR2 FQGTGA.

The rearrangement uses TRBV28 and TRBJ1-4; TRBD1 aligns across 9 bases. This CDR3 is 19 amino acids long. J was trimmed by 1 base and V by 1 base; bases with no gene match: 10. CDR1 and CDR2 from the germline V gene are MDHEN and SYDVKM. Here the CDR3 reads CASSLSGQGFWGTNEKLFF. CDR3 bases: TGTGCCAGCAGTTTATCGGGACAGGGTTTCTGGGGAACTAATGAAAAACTGTTTTTT.

The genes are TRBV9 and TRBJ2-7; tentatively, D is TRBD2 (5 bases). CDR1 is SGDLS and CDR2 is YYNGEE in the germline V gene. V lost 3 bases to trimming and J lost 2 bases, with 9 bases between them. CDR3 length: 13 amino acids. DNA of the CDR3: TGTGCCAGCAGCGGCGGGTCCACCTACGAGCAGTACTTC. This codes for CASSGGSTYEQYF. Together with reference TRBV9 and TRBJ2-7, the CDR3 gives the full variable domain: DSGVTQTPKHLITATGQRVTLRCSPRSGDLSVYWYQQSLDQGLQFLIQYYNGEERAKGNILERFSAQQFPDLHSELNLSSLELGDSALYFCASSGGSTYEQYFGPGTRLTVT.

J is TRBJ2-5 and V is TRBV7-3; perhaps D is TRBD1 or TRBD2 (5 bases each). CDR1 SGHTA and CDR2 FQGTGA come from the germline V gene. This CDR3 comprises 16 residues. Trimming shortened V by 5 bases and J by 6 bases, and 22 bases separated the two germline ends. CDR3 bases: TGTGCCAGCAGCCAATTCCGGGACCCCCCTAAAAAGACCCAGTACTTC. This encodes CASSQFRDPPKKTQYF.

This chain links TRBV14 with TRBJ2-5; D may match TRBD1 or TRBD2 (5 bases each). CDR1 is SGHDN and CDR2 is FVKESK in the germline V gene. This CDR3 region has 14 residues. V was trimmed by 4 bases and J by 5 bases, leaving 14 bases between them. The CDR3 spells CASSLRTGLETQYF. CDR3 nucleotide sequence: TGTGCCAGCAGCCTCAGAACGGGGCTGGAGACCCAGTACTTC.

The chain has TRBV9 and TRBJ2-3; 10 bases agree with TRBD2. Germline CDR1 reads SGDLS; CDR2 reads YYNGEE. The CDR3 length is 16 residues. With V trimmed by 4 bases and J by 0 bases, 5 bases remained unmatched. CDR3 protein: CASSQGLAASTDTQYF. In DNA, the CDR3 is TGTGCCAGCAGCCAAGGACTAGCGGCTAGCACAGATACGCAGTATTTT. The whole variable domain, remainder taken from reference TRBV9 and TRBJ2-3, is DSGVTQTPKHLITATGQRVTLRCSPRSGDLSVYWYQQSLDQGLQFLIQYYNGEERAKGNILERFSAQQFPDLHSELNLSSLELGDSALYFCASSQGLAASTDTQYFGPGTRLTVL.

On this clone: Additional DNA sequences in this sample encode the identical CDR3. CDR3 in DNA: TGTGCCAGCAGCGTAGGAGGTCAAGAGACCCAGTACTTC. Translation gives CASSVGGQETQYF. The rearrangement links TRBV9 to TRBJ2-5; D not certain. CDR3 length: 13 residues. From germline, CDR1 is SGDLS and CDR2 YYNGEE. Trimming cost V 0 bases and J 2 bases, with 5 bases left between them.

The chain recombines TRBV5-1 with TRBJ2-3, with 8 bases aligning to TRBD1. The CDR3 consists of 16 residues. CDR1 is SGHRS, CDR2 YFSETQ, per germline. The junction had 11 bases not matched to a gene; V was cut back by 4 bases and J by 4 bases. The CDR3 loop reads CASSPTGTGFADTQYF. CDR3 nucleotide sequence: TGCGCCAGCAGCCCGACCGGGACAGGTTTTGCAGATACGCAGTATTTT.

This chain uses TRBV10-3 with TRBJ1-1, with 8 bases identical to TRBD1. Germline CDR1 reads ENHRY; CDR2 reads SYGVKD. V lost 10 bases, J lost 2 bases, and 3 bases stayed unmatched. CDR3 size: 12 residues. The CDR3 region is CASDRGNTEAFF. CDR3 nucleotides: TGTGCCAGCGACAGGGGCAACACTGAAGCTTTCTTT.

The gene calls are TRBV27 and TRBJ1-2, with 8 positions matching TRBD1. CDR3 size: 14 residues. Germline values: CDR1 MNHEY, CDR2 SMNVEV (reference sequence). The junction had 6 bases not matched to a gene; V was cut back by 5 bases and J by 4 bases. For the CDR3, the DNA is TGTGCCAGCAGTCCCGGACAGGGAGCCTATGGCTACACCTTC. Encoded protein: CASSPGQGAYGYTF.

This clone appeared a few times. This sequence joins TRBV29-1 and TRBJ1-2; D is ambiguous. Germline CDR1 is SQVTM and CDR2 is ANQGSEA. The ends were cut back, 4 bases at V and 4 bases at J, with 7 bases in the middle. This CDR3 spans 11 amino acids. CDR3 residues: CSVGARYGYTF. The CDR3 DNA is TGCAGCGTTGGTGCACGCTATGGCTACACCTTC.

This clone has a handful of counts. The V call is TRBV6-1, the J call TRBJ2-7; TRBD1 agrees at 12 bases. This CDR3 has 17 amino acids. J gave up 2 bases and V 4 bases, and 9 bases lay outside the gene matches. The germline CDR1 and CDR2 sequences are MNHNS and SASEGT. The DNA of the CDR3 is TGTGCCAGCAGTGCTCCGGGGACAGGGGGCTTCACCTACGAGCAGTACTTC. Its translation is CASSAPGTGGFTYEQYF.

The rearrangement joins TRBV6-4 to TRBJ2-2; possible D gene TRBD2, 6 bases. The CDR3 extends over 14 amino acids. The V and J ends lost 10 bases and 0 bases respectively, with 12 bases between them. The germline V gene has CDR1 MRHNA and CDR2 SNTAGT. The CDR3 here is CATQEGSNTGELFF. The DNA of the CDR3 is TGTGCCACCCAGGAGGGGTCGAACACCGGGGAGCTGTTTTTT.

This sequence joins TRBV7-6 and TRBJ2-3; TRBD2 might be the D (6 bases). Trimming stripped 5 bases from V and 0 bases from J, with 15 bases between. Germline CDR1 SGHVS, CDR2 FNYEAQ. The CDR3 is 16 amino acids. The CDR3 here is CASSRLGFTSTDTQYF. Written as DNA, the CDR3 is TGTGCCAGCAGCCGACTAGGGTTCACTAGCACAGATACGCAGTATTTT.

The rearrangement joins TRBV6-5 to TRBJ1-4, with 7 bases matching TRBD1. Germline V gene lookup returns CDR1 MNHEY and CDR2 SVGAGI. This CDR3 spans 15 amino acids. Unmatched junction bases numbered 3, after V lost 3 bases and J lost 2 bases. The CDR3 nucleotides read TGTGCCAGCAGTTATCAGGGGGGCACTAATGAAAAACTGTTTTTT. It translates to CASSYQGGTNEKLFF.

This clone was observed a few times. V gene TRBV6-5 combines with J gene TRBJ2-7; a possible D gene is TRBD1 (6 bases). The CDR3 extends over 14 amino acids. V lost 4 bases and J 2 bases, leaving 12 bases between the germline ends. The V gene's germline CDR1 is MNHEY and CDR2 SVGAGI. The DNA for the CDR3 is TGTGCCAGCAGTTTCGACAGGTACCCCTACGAGCAGTACTTC. Translation: CASSFDRYPYEQYF.

The genes are TRBV28 and TRBJ2-7; the D gene is possibly TRBD2 (5 bases). V lost 7 bases, J lost 0 bases, and 10 bases lay in between. The CDR3 consists of 13 residues. Germline values: CDR1 MDHEN, CDR2 SYDVKM. The CDR3: CASKLRDSYEQYF. The CDR3, as DNA: TGTGCCAGCAAACTCCGGGACTCCTACGAGCAGTACTTC.